Sequencing of this T cell receptor (beta chain) was carried out in a study of cytomegalovirus exposure and HLA in healthy donors (dated by TCRdb to the late 2010s). Broadly, across the study: In an earlier analysis of some 550 of the donors, 276 Gb of sequence data and 120 million or so unique TCR beta sequences from 150 million to 200 million T cells were reported. Besides the first cohort of about 730 subjects, a separate validation cohort made up of 120 or so different subjects was used. Because of strong linkage in the cohort, roughly five DR-DQ haplotypes were treated as single units for association and clustering. All discovery cohort repertoires had been generated on a single sequencing platform. Genome-wide SNP genotypes for about 60% of the roughly 670 donors were used in a later genetic analysis, which treated that subset as a discovery cohort. Rather than using new phenotypic data, the later analysis identified candidate immune exposures from TCR beta sequences and from how often those sequences occurred across donors. On average, roughly 240,000 unique TCR beta nucleotide sequences were sequenced per donor among some 420 genotyped donors of the cohort, with 15% to 20% of those sequences being non-productive. Roughly 310 gigabases of sequencing data and 70 million to 85 million unique TCR sequences were included in an early release covering several hundred HLA-typed donors. An earlier analysis of several hundred of the donors applied high-throughput TCR beta sequencing to assess whether each TCR beta V gene segment acted as functional or pseudogenic. In a later analysis, previously published TCR beta repertoires from 550 to 750 donors were re-analyzed and high-resolution HLA genotyping was added so that TCR occurrence patterns could be studied. High-throughput TCR immunosequencing, statistical association of individual TCRs with disease status, and machine learning were combined to predict cytomegalovirus infection status. The genetic ancestry cluster associated with self-reported Caucasian donors included 65% to 90% of the roughly 400 genotyped donors. The study was designed to test whether signatures of past pathogen exposure could be identified by cataloging public T cell receptors. The study profiled the T cell repertoires of more than 500 subjects by immunosequencing and related them to cytomegalovirus serostatus. Typing coverage differed by locus: A, B, C, DRB1 and DQB1 were typed in about 620-640 donors, DQA1 in around 500, DPA1 in roughly 590, and DPB1 in roughly 450. Donor age, sex, ethnicity and CMV serostatus were compiled together with the repertoire data. HLA typing covered class I and class II loci at four-digit resolution.

In total, 666 healthy bone marrow donors made up the cohort. All cohort members were sampled while nominally healthy, although unrecorded immune exposures were likely present. The donor tested CMV seropositive and was one of the 289 seropositive cohort members. A peripheral blood sample was collected from each donor, and TCR beta sequencing was performed on peripheral blood mononuclear cells. The Qiagen DNeasy Blood Extraction Kit was used to extract genomic DNA from the blood cell samples. Notes on this clone: The target of this receptor is not known. No base quality values were provided; no much bigger clone lies one nucleotide off.

Points the paper makes about the study in general: Cytomegalovirus status was reported to be diagnosed by the classifier with high specificity and sensitivity in both the original and validation cohorts. For the cohort, immune exposure information was limited to CMV serostatus. Roughly uniform sequencing depth across donors was assumed in presence/absence analyses, although this assumption may not hold. A later analysis found that TCR association rates varied across HLA loci, with DRB1 alleles showing the most associated TCRs and HLA-C alleles the fewest. A further reported finding was that TCR beta sequences accurately predicted the HLA-A and HLA-B alleles for most subjects in the first cohort. Compared with equally common non-associated chains, HLA-associated TCR beta chains in a later analysis were more clonally expanded and had lower generation probabilities. Assigning TCR associations to individual alleles was difficult when HLA alleles, especially DR and DQ, strongly co-occurred. According to a later genetic analysis, donors in an Asian-associated ancestry cluster had fewer N-insertions in productive TCRs than the roughly 660-donor mean. In a later analysis, most CMV-associated TCR beta chains were found to appear HLA-restricted, with HLA associations seemingly driven largely by CMV exposure. In this cohort, only TCR beta chains were sequenced, and detectable features were limited by the absence of alpha or paired-chain data. In an earlier analysis of about 540 of the donors, most TCR beta V segments were observed in productive rearrangements about 90% or about 30% of the time, broadly matching IMGT annotations. According to the authors, the approach could potentially be generalized to other disease states and immunological phenotypes. The sequencing pipeline was judged likely to have produced a cluster of highly shared sequence variants as a technical artifact. Because HLA typing was unavailable for some donors at each locus, only the typed subset was used in association tests. Linkage disequilibrium might explain the correlated functional status among segregating V segments, but an unknown experimental factor could not be excluded. A few of the identified cytomegalovirus-associated TCR beta chains were confirmed in vitro to be specific for cytomegalovirus antigens. In a later genetic analysis, a missense DCLRE1C variant was associated with V-gene and J-gene trimming of TCR beta chains, and the association was replicated in an independent cohort. Around 16 rarely observed V segments, including chromosome 9 orphons, were excluded from the earlier analysis of several hundred of the donors because counts were too low. A later analysis associated 17,000 or so TCR beta sequences with specific HLA alleles at a false discovery rate of 0.05. A later analysis reported that several top co-occurrence clusters appeared linked to parvovirus B19, influenza, CMV and Epstein-Barr virus. While some public TCRs were present in many individuals, most TCR sequences turned up only very rarely across donors. In the study, 164 TCR beta chains were listed as associated with cytomegalovirus.

Library preparation used the immunoSEQ multiplex PCR assay. For the multiplex PCR, a mixture combining 60 forward primers for TCR Vbeta segments and 13 reverse primers for TCR Jbeta segments was used. A multiplex PCR assay on genomic DNA amplified the CDR3 region of rearranged TCR beta genes. Amplified TCR beta libraries were sequenced as 87-base-pair reads on the Illumina HiSeq System. Per the authors' processing: A later analysis tallied roughly 80 million unique TCR beta chains across the 700 or so repertoires, and some 10 million of those chains were shared by two or more donors. Raw reads were error-corrected and collapsed into unique sequences by a nearest-neighbor algorithm in which closely related sequences were merged to remove PCR and sequencing errors. To assign V, D and J gene segments, CDR3 sequences were aligned to IMGT reference sequences. For a sequence to be retained, a match of at least six nucleotides to both a V gene segment and a J gene segment was required. Rearrangements were called productive when the CDR3 lacked stop codons and stayed in frame with V and J; all others were non-productive. CDR3 was defined by IMGT convention, running from the second conserved V-encoded cysteine to the conserved J-encoded phenylalanine. The earlier analysis of about 590 of the donors excluded sequences that lacked an unambiguous match to a single V gene segment. An earlier analysis of 587 of the donors called V segments functional above 56.7% productive rearrangements and segregating when the between-donor standard deviation exceeded 5%. A statistical classification framework was built to diagnose cytomegalovirus status from the catalog of TCR beta chain sequences. V and J gene assignment, in a later analysis, came from comparing TCR nucleotide sequences with IMGT/GENE-DB human TR gene sequences. A later analysis assigned CDR3 sequences and most-parsimonious VDJ recombination scenarios with the TCRdist pipeline. In a later analysis, every TCR beta chain was defined by the combination of its CDR3 amino acid sequence and its V-gene family, and reads without a unique V-gene family were dropped. To address suspected cross-contamination and a sequencing artifact, a later analysis removed 450 to 700 highly shared, low-generation-probability nucleotide sequences. A later analysis calculated a clonal expansion index for each public chain from normalized within-repertoire ranks of inferred template counts. In a later analysis, generation probabilities were computed with a VDJ recombination model fitted to out-of-frame rearrangements, and the resulting probabilities were checked against IGoR. In a later analysis, TCR-TCR, TCR-HLA and TCR-CMV co-occurrence was scored with hypergeometric tests, and a repertoire-size bias correction was applied to TCR pairs. False discovery rates were estimated in a later analysis by permuting HLA or CMV assignments 20 times. In a later analysis, co-occurring TCRs were grouped using DBSCAN, with TCRdist sequence similarity added in when clustering inside HLA-allele-positive subsets. Repertoires with fewer than 30,000 or more than 120,000 public chains, plus five repertoires with anomalous nucleotide sharing, were excluded from co-occurrence clustering. TCRdb provides this immuneACCESS table in a form limited to in-frame rearrangements. Some clones are lacking; in checked studies, under half of them reflect an unresolved V gene, and why the rest are absent is not known. Clone size and the V and J calls come from that table; the DNA yielded D and trimming. Across this sample there are over 50,000 clones, with approximately 72% seen only once. The ten largest clonotypes hold roughly 47% of the sample.

The sequencing sample was made of PBMCs. The receptor's source is a man in his fifties in good health and CMV-seropositive.

Here the CDR3 is given as CASSVVIQGGDYGYTF. The nucleotides are TGTGCCAGCAGCGTAGTAATACAGGGAGGGGACTATGGCTACACCTTC. The chain is encoded by TRBV9 joined to TRBJ1-2; the D gene is perhaps TRBD1, from 6 matching bases. Trimming costs V 0 bases and J 3 bases, and their ends lie 15 bases apart. The CDR3 goes from the cysteine to the phenylalanine over 16 residues. Only the CDR3 region is kept as DNA, spanning 48 bases read in frame from base 1. CDR1 is given as SGDLS and CDR2 as YYNGEE, both from the germline V gene.